These 24 T cell receptor beta chains were all obtained from the same sample, sequenced in a study of shared clonotypes between healthy human individuals. The repertoire was sequenced with immunoSEQ multiplex PCR; TCRdb's copy has only in-frame clones and lacks some. The sample lists more than 900,000 clones, 75% to 80% seen once, with 0.5% to 0.65% in the top ten. Sequencing input: memory CD4+ T cells from PBMCs. Subset noted: CD45RA-negative fraction. These TCRs come from a man aged 18 to 29 in good health. Some clones in this sample may be carry-over from other donors' samples.

In this sample, this clone turned up once. The chain couples TRBV11-2 to TRBJ1-1; the D gene is possibly TRBD1 (6 bases). The germline V and J ends were trimmed by 1 base and 2 bases, with 11 bases remaining between them. CDR3 length: 15 residues. Germline V gene data show CDR1 as SGHAT and CDR2 as FQNNGV. The CDR3 reads CASSLVGTKNTEAFF. CDR3 nucleotides: TGTGCCAGCAGCTTAGTAGGGACAAAAAACACTGAAGCTTTCTTT.

This clone was seen at least ten times. This rearrangement joins TRBV6-1 to TRBJ1-4; the match to TRBD1 covers 8 bases. Germline V gene sequence: CDR1 MNHNS, CDR2 SASEGT. The V segment lost 6 bases and the J segment 8 bases; nucleotides outside the gene matches: 11. This CDR3 is built from 15 residues. The chain's CDR3 is CASSQVGQGGEKLFF. In DNA, the CDR3 is TGTGCCAGCAGCCAAGTCGGACAGGGCGGAGAAAAACTGTTTTTT.

Note on this clone: This CDR3 is also generated by other DNA sequences in the sample. CDR3 in DNA: TGTGCCAGTAGACCGAGGGGCTCTGGGGCCAACGTCCTGACTTTC. Its translation: CASRPRGSGANVLTF. The V and J genes are TRBV19 and TRBJ2-6; D tentatively fits TRBD1 or TRBD2 (5 bases each). Trimming took off 6 bases at V and 0 bases at J, with 9 bases between the two ends. From germline, CDR1 is LNHDA and CDR2 SQIVND (reference sequence). The CDR3 loop spans 15 amino acids.

This clone was picked up a small number of times. V and J are TRBV7-9 and TRBJ1-4; TRBD1 matches 7 bases. The V segment lost 0 bases and the J segment 5 bases; nucleotides outside the gene matches: 3. Germline V gene lookup returns CDR1 SEHNR and CDR2 FQNEAQ (reference sequence). The CDR3 has 15 residues. The CDR3 DNA is TGTGCCAGCAGCTTAGCAGGGACAGCGAATGAAAAACTGTTTTTT. Its translation: CASSLAGTANEKLFF. Looking up the rest from reference TRBV7-9 and TRBJ1-4 gives the full variable domain: DTGVSQNPRHKITKRGQNVTFRCDPISEHNRLYWYRQTLGQGPEFLTYFQNEAQLEKSRLLSDRFSAERPKGSFSTLEIQRTEQGDSAMYLCASSLAGTANEKLFFGSGTQLSVL.

With respect to this clone: This may come from a read error, since a much larger clone is one base off. The same CDR3 can be traced to other DNA sequences in this sample. V usage is TRBV5-1 and J usage is TRBJ1-5, with TRBD1 matching 10 bases. The CDR3 sequence is 14 residues long. Trimming took 2 bases from V and 5 from J; bases not matched to a gene: 1. Germline assignment: CDR1 SGHRS and CDR2 YFSETQ. CDR3 protein: CASSFGTGDQPQHF. CDR3 in DNA: TGCGCCAGCAGCTTTGGGACAGGGGATCAGCCCCAGCATTTT.

V and J are TRBV5-8 and TRBJ2-2; D perhaps matches TRBD2 (5 bases). Germline V gene lookup returns CDR1 SGHTS and CDR2 YDEGEE. V lost 0 bases, J lost 6 bases, and 18 bases lay in between. The CDR3 is 17 amino acids. The CDR3 DNA is TGTGCCAGCAGCTTGGCCTGGCGTCCACTGGGAGCCGGGGAGCTGTTTTTT. Residues: CASSLAWRPLGAGELFF.

The chain couples TRBV4-1 to TRBJ1-4; D remains ambiguous. Trimming pared 2 bases from V and 8 bases from J, leaving 18 bases between. Per germline, CDR1 MGHRA and CDR2 YSYEKL. The CDR3 consists of 16 residues. Here the CDR3 DNA reads TGCGCCAGCAGCCAACCGTCACAGCCCGGGAGAGAAAAACTGTTTTTT. Translating it yields CASSQPSQPGREKLFF.

The chain links TRBV19 to TRBJ1-2; D is unclear. Germline loops: CDR1 LNHDA, CDR2 SQIVND (reference sequence). V lost 2 bases, J lost 8 bases, and 9 bases lay in between. The CDR3 is 12 amino acids. The CDR3 sequence is CASSIRGMGYTF. CDR3 nucleotide sequence: TGTGCCAGTAGTATACGAGGTATGGGCTACACCTTC.

This clone has just a few counts. The chain carries TRBV18 and TRBJ1-2; tentatively, D is TRBD1 (6 bases). The V gene lost 5 bases and the J gene lost 3 bases, with 10 bases spanning the gap. The CDR3 loop spans 13 amino acids. Per the germline V gene, CDR1 is KGHSH and CDR2 is LQKENI. This chain's CDR3 is CASSGGRDYGYTF. For the CDR3, the DNA is TGTGCCAGCTCAGGGGGCAGGGACTATGGCTACACCTTC.

This sequence joins TRBV2 and TRBJ1-1; perhaps TRBD1 as D (5 bases). The length of the CDR3 is 15 residues. Looked up from germline, CDR1 is SNHLY and CDR2 is FYNNEI. Trimming pared 4 bases from V and 0 bases from J, leaving 12 bases between. This CDR3 reads CASSGGRAMNTEAFF. In DNA form, the CDR3 reads TGTGCCAGCAGTGGGGGACGGGCCATGAACACTGAAGCTTTCTTT.

This clone came up once. The CDR3 DNA is TGTGCCAGCAGCTTGTCGGCGGGCCATCAAGAGACCCAGTACTTC. This encodes CASSLSAGHQETQYF. The chain couples TRBV5-4 to TRBJ2-5; D is possibly TRBD2 (5 bases). V dropped 1 base and J dropped 2 bases, with 12 bases sitting between them. From germline, CDR1 is SGHNT and CDR2 YYREEE (reference sequence). The CDR3 is 15 amino acids.

The chain carries TRBV10-2 and TRBJ2-1; 8 nucleotides match TRBD2. The CDR3 has 14 residues. J lost 6 bases, V lost 4 bases, and 5 bases had no gene match. Germline-derived CDR1 and CDR2 are WSHSY and SAAADI. CDR3 DNA sequence: TGCGCCAGCAGTGCATATAGCGGGGCCAATGAGCAGTTCTTC. Translating it yields CASSAYSGANEQFF.

The DNA of the CDR3 is TGTGCCAGCAGCTTAAACCGTCCGGGCATGGGAAACACCATATATTTT. This codes for CASSLNRPGMGNTIYF. The rearrangement uses TRBV7-2 and TRBJ1-3; D is unclear. From germline, CDR1 is SGHTA and CDR2 FQGNSA. This CDR3 contains 16 residues. The germline V and J ends were trimmed by 2 bases and 4 bases, with 15 bases remaining between them.

This rearrangement joins TRBV5-1 to TRBJ2-5, with D perhaps TRBD1 or TRBD2 (6 bases each). The CDR3 covers 16 residues. CDR1 is SGHRS, CDR2 YFSETQ, per germline. V lost 5 bases to trimming and J lost 0 bases, with 17 bases between them. The CDR3 loop reads CASSMGLRGDQETQYF. The CDR3 region has the DNA TGCGCCAGCAGTATGGGATTGAGGGGGGACCAAGAGACCCAGTACTTC. Supplemented by reference TRBV5-1 and TRBJ2-5, the full variable domain reads KAGVTQTPRYLIKTRGQQVTLSCSPISGHRSVSWYQQTPGQGLQFLFEYFSETQRNKGNFPGRFSGRQFSNSRSEMNVSTLELGDSALYLCASSMGLRGDQETQYFGPGTRLLVL.

The table lists this clone with a few counts. The rearrangement links TRBV5-4 to TRBJ2-5; D gene uncertain. CDR1 SGHNT and CDR2 YYREEE come from the germline V gene (reference sequence). The length of the CDR3 is 14 residues. Trimming pared 0 bases from V and 2 bases from J, leaving 8 bases between. The CDR3 sequence: CASSLALLQETQYF. The CDR3 DNA sequence: TGTGCCAGCAGCTTGGCGCTTCTTCAAGAGACCCAGTACTTC.

This clone occurred once. The chain carries TRBV7-7 and TRBJ1-1; D remains unclear. CDR1 is SSHAT, CDR2 FNYEAQ, per germline (reference sequence). The CDR3 extends over 12 amino acids. Trimming took 8 bases from V and 6 from J, leaving 13 bases between them. As DNA, the CDR3 is TGTGCCAGCGCCCCATTGGCCCCTGAAGCTTTCTTT. Amino acids: CASAPLAPEAFF.

Only a few counts were recorded for this clone. The J gene is TRBJ1-1, the V gene TRBV19, with a possible D match to TRBD1 (6 bases). This CDR3 comprises 14 residues. V lost 4 bases to trimming and J lost 4 bases, with 13 bases between them. CDR1 is LNHDA, CDR2 SQIVND, per germline (reference sequence). The CDR3 coding sequence is TGTGCCAGTAGTACCGACAGGCTACGCACTGAAGCTTTCTTT. Its translation: CASSTDRLRTEAFF.

The rearrangement uses TRBV11-3 and TRBJ2-3; TRBD2 matches at 8 bases. CDR1 is SGHNT, CDR2 YENEEA, per germline. The V gene end was trimmed by 4 bases and the J gene end by 4 bases; junction bases not matched to a gene: 10. The CDR3 extends over 16 amino acids. CDR3 sequence (DNA): TGTGCCAGCAGCTCCTTCCTTTCGGGAGGGTCAGATACGCAGTATTTT. Residues: CASSSFLSGGSDTQYF.

The chain employs TRBV2 and TRBJ2-7; 16 positions agree with TRBD2. The CDR3 has 16 residues. The germline CDR1 and CDR2 sequences are SNHLY and FYNNEI. With V trimmed by 3 bases and J by 4 bases, 3 bases remained unmatched. The CDR3 DNA sequence: TGTGCCAGCAGTGATGAGGGACTAGCGGGAGGGTACGAGCAGTACTTC. The encoded protein is CASSDEGLAGGYEQYF.

This clone was seen a few times. The chain recombines TRBV5-1 with TRBJ2-4; TRBD2 matches 11 bases. The V gene's germline CDR1 is SGHRS and CDR2 YFSETQ. Losses at the gene ends were 5 bases for V and 3 bases for J; bases not matched to a gene: 1. The CDR3 runs 14 residues. The CDR3 region has the DNA TGCGCCAGCAGAGGGACTAGCGGCAAAAACATTCAGTACTTC. Translating gives CASRGTSGKNIQYF.

The CDR3 is CASSPHPSSPEQYF. DNA for the CDR3: TGTGCCAGCAGCCCCCATCCCTCCTCTCCCGAGCAGTACTTC. The V call is TRBV5-4, the J call TRBJ2-7; D unresolved. The length of the CDR3 is 14 residues. Germline CDR1 SGHNT, CDR2 YYREEE (reference sequence). Deletions cut 4 bases from V and 6 bases from J, with 17 bases between.

The J gene is TRBJ2-1, the V gene TRBV25-1; TRBD1 agrees at 9 bases. CDR1 and CDR2 from the germline V gene are MGHDK and SYGVNS. V was clipped by 4 bases and J by 1 base; unmatched bases: 5. The CDR3 length is 16 residues. CDR3: CASSVGDRGSYNEQFF. CDR3 coding DNA: TGTGCCAGCAGTGTCGGCGACAGGGGGTCCTACAATGAGCAGTTCTTC.

The chain combines TRBV28 with TRBJ2-7; 16 nucleotides line up with TRBD2. Germline CDR1 is MDHEN and CDR2 is SYDVKM. This CDR3 has 18 residues. J was trimmed by 0 bases and V by 4 bases; bases with no gene match: 6. The CDR3 loop is CASSSPGLAGGASYEQYF. CDR3 sequence (DNA): TGTGCCAGCAGTTCCCCGGGACTAGCGGGAGGGGCCTCCTACGAGCAGTACTTC. Complete variable domain (other parts from reference TRBV28 and TRBJ2-7): DVKVTQSSRYLVKRTGEKVFLECVQDMDHENMFWYRQDPGLGLRLIYFSYDVKMKEKGDIPEGYSVSREKKERFSLILESASTNQTSMYLCASSSPGLAGGASYEQYFGPGTRLTVT.

As for this clone: This same CDR3 is encoded by further DNA sequences in the sample. This chain joins TRBV19 and TRBJ2-2; D gene ambiguous. The CDR3 length is 13 residues. The ends were cut back, 7 bases at V and 2 bases at J, with 8 bases in the middle. Per the germline V gene, CDR1 is LNHDA and CDR2 is SQIVND (reference sequence). This CDR3 reads CASNLPNTGELFF. The CDR3 DNA is TGTGCCAGTAACCTACCCAACACCGGGGAGCTGTTTTTT. Combining the CDR3 with reference TRBV19 and TRBJ2-2 gives the whole variable domain DGGITQSPKYLFRKEGQNVTLSCEQNLNHDAMYWYRQDPGQGLRLIYYSQIVNDFQKGDIAEGYSVSREKKESFPLTVTSAQKNPTAFYLCASNLPNTGELFFGEGSRLTVL.